This T cell receptor beta chain was observed in a study of cytomegalovirus exposure and HLA in healthy donors. The CDR3 spans 12 residues. The germline V gene has CDR1 SGHRS and CDR2 YFSETQ. V shed 0 bases and J shed 7 bases, with 8 bases lying between them. Of note for this clone: What it binds is not known.

Overall study findings and caveats: The availability of immune exposure information extended only to CMV serostatus. More clonal expansion characterized HLA-associated TCR beta chains than equally common others in a later analysis. It was reported that the classifier diagnosed cytomegalovirus status with high specificity and sensitivity in both the original and validation cohorts.

The study ran its PCR with 60 Vbeta and 13 Jbeta primers. Profiling relied on immunoSEQ multiplex PCR, and the TCRdb table lists in-frame clones only, not all of them. This table has approximately 90,000 clones, roughly 80% appearing once. Donors counted as nominally healthy when sampled, yet unrecorded immune exposures were likely. The source material was PBMCs. This sequence was found in a man aged 35-49 years in good health and CMV-seronegative. The chain joins TRBV5-1 to TRBJ2-7; D gene unclear. The CDR3 loop reads CASSLGEREQYF. The DNA for the CDR3 is TGCGCCAGCAGCTTGGGAGAGCGAGAGCAGTACTTC. The full variable domain, completed using reference TRBV5-1 and TRBJ2-7, is KAGVTQTPRYLIKTRGQQVTLSCSPISGHRSVSWYQQTPGQGLQFLFEYFSETQRNKGNFPGRFSGRQFSNSRSEMNVSTLELGDSALYLCASSLGEREQYFGPGTRLTVT.